This TCR beta chain was sequenced during a study of shared T cell receptors in the human thymus. Germline V gives CDR1 DFQATT, CDR2 SNEGSKA (reference sequence). The ends were cut back, 3 bases at V and 4 bases at J, with 6 bases in the middle. There are 11 residues in the CDR3. The table came from immunoSEQ multiplex PCR; TCRdb's copy has only in-frame clones and leaves some out. The data hold more than 550,000 clones, with about 89% observed a single time. These same data were also listed under a study on human thymus T cells. From that study: Congenital heart defects were the reason for the corrective surgery that the donors, healthy Finnish infants, were having. The source of the thymus tissue was resections taken during corrective heart surgery. Seemingly biased V and J gene usage marked thymic and blood repertoires. Highly overlapping thymic repertoires among unrelated individuals were reported in related research.

The source material was thymocytes. This chain joins TRBV20-1 and TRBJ1-1; D may be TRBD1 (5 bases). The receptor was isolated from a boy less than two years old with a congenital heart defect. The CDR3 loop reads CSASGATEAFF. Here the CDR3 DNA reads TGCAGTGCTAGTGGGGCCACTGAAGCTTTCTTT.